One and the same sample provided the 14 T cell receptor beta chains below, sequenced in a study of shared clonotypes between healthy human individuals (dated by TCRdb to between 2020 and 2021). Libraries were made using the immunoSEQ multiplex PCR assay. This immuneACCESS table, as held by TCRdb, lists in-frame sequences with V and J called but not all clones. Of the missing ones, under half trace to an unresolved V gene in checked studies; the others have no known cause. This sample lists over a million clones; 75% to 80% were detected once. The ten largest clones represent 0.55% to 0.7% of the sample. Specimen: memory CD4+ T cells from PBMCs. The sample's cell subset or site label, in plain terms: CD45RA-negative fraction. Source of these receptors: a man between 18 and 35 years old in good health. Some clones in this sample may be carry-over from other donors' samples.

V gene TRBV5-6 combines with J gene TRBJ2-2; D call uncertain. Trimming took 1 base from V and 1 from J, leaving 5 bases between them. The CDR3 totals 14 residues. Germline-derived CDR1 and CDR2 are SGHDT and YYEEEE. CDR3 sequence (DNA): TGTGCCAGCAGCTTGCTCGAGAACACCGGGGAGCTGTTTTTT. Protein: CASSLLENTGELFF.

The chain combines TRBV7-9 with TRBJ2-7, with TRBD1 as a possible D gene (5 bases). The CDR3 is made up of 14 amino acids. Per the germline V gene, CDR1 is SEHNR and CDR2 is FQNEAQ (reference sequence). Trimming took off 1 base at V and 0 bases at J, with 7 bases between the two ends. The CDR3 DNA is TGTGCCAGCAGCTTAGGGGGCTTCTCCTACGAGCAGTACTTC. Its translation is CASSLGGFSYEQYF. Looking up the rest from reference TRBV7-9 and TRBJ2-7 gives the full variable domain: DTGVSQNPRHKITKRGQNVTFRCDPISEHNRLYWYRQTLGQGPEFLTYFQNEAQLEKSRLLSDRFSAERPKGSFSTLEIQRTEQGDSAMYLCASSLGGFSYEQYFGPGTRLTVT.

The CDR3 DNA reads TGTGCCAGCAGTAACCGGGACAGAGGTGGCTACACCTTC. It encodes CASSNRDRGGYTF. The V call is TRBV6-5, the J call TRBJ1-2; 7 bases line up with TRBD1. Germline V gene data show CDR1 as MNHEY and CDR2 as SVGAGI. The CDR3 has 13 residues. V gave up 5 bases and J gave up 7 bases; unmatched junction bases: 7.

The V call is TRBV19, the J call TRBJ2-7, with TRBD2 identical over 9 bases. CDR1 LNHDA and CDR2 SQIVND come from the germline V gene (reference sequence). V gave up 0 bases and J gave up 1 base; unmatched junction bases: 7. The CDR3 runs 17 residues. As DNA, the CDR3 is TGTGCCAGTAGTATAGATAGGTTCGCGGGAGGGTCCTACGAGCAGTACTTC. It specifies CASSIDRFAGGSYEQYF.

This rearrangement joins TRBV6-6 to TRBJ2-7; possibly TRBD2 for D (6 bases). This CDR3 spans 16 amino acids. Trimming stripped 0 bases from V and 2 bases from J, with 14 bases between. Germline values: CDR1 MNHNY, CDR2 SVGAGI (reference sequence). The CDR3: CASSYSGGGDPYEQYF. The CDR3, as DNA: TGTGCCAGCAGTTACTCGGGTGGAGGGGATCCCTACGAGCAGTACTTC.

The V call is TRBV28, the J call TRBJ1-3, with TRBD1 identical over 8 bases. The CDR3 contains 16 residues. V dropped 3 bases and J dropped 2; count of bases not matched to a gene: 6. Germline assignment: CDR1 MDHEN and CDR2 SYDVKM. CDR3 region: CASSFPGQVAGNTIYF. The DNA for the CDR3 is TGTGCCAGCAGTTTCCCGGGACAGGTTGCTGGAAACACCATATATTTT.

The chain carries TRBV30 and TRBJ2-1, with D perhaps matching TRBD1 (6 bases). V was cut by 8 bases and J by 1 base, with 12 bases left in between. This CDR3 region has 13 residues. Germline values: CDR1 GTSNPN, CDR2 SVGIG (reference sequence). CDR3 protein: CARNTGSYNEQFF. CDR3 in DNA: TGTGCCCGGAATACAGGGTCCTACAATGAGCAGTTCTTC.

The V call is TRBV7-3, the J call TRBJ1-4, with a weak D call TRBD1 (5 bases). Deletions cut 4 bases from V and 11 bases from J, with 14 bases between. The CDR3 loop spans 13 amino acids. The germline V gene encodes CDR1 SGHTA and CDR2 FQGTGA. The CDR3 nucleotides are TGTGCCAGCAGCTCCCAAATGGGGACCAAACTGTTTTTT. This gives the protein CASSSQMGTKLFF.

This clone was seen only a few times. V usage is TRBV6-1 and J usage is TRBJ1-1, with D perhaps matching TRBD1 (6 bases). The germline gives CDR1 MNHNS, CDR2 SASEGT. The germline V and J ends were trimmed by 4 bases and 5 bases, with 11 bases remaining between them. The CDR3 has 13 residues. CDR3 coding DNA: TGTGCCAGCAGTGGCCAGGGGACGACTGAAGCTTTCTTT. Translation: CASSGQGTTEAFF.

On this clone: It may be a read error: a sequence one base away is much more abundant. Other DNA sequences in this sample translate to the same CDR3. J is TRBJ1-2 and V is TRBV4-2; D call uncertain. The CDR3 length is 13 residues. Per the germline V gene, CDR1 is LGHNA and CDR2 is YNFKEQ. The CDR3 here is CASSQEVTYGYTF. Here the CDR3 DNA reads TGTGCCAGCAGCCAAGAGGTCACATATGGTTACACCTTC.

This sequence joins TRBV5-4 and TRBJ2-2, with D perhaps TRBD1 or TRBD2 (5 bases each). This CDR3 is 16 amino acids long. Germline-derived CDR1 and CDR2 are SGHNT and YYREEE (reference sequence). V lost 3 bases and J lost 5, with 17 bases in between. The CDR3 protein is CASSWGLNGMTGELFF. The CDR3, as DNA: TGTGCCAGCAGCTGGGGCCTGAACGGGATGACCGGGGAGCTGTTTTTT.

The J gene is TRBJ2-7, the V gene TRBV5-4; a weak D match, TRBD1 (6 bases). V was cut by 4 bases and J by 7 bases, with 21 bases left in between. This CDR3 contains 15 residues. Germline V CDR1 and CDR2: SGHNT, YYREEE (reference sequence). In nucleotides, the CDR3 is TGTGCCAGCAGCCCCCGCGAGGGCAGGGGTGGTGAGCAGTACTTC. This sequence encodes CASSPREGRGGEQYF.

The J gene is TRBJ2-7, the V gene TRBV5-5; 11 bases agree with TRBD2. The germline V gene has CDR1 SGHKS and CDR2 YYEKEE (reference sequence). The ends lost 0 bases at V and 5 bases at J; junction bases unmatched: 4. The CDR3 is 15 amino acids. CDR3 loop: CASSLDSGRAHEQYF. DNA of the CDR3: TGTGCCAGCAGCTTGGATAGCGGGAGGGCCCACGAGCAGTACTTC.

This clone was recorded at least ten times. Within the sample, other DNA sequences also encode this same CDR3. The CDR3 region is CASGRPNEKLFF. CDR3 DNA sequence: TGTGCCAGCGGAAGACCGAATGAAAAACTGTTTTTT. V gene TRBV28 combines with J gene TRBJ1-4; D is unresolved. The V end was cut by 8 bases, the J end by 5 bases, with 9 bases between. The CDR3 length is 12 residues. Germline values: CDR1 MDHEN, CDR2 SYDVKM.